The T cell receptor (beta chain) described here comes from a study of T cell changes during pregnancy in multiple sclerosis. Only in-frame clones appear in the TCRdb table, and some are missing; sequencing was by immunoSEQ multiplex PCR. Here the sample spans nearly 80,000 clones, around nine tenths being singletons. CDR3 length: 13 residues. CDR1 MDHEN and CDR2 SYDVKM come from the germline V gene. The V end was cut by 4 bases, the J end by 7 bases, with 13 bases between. Sequencing used CD4+ T cells from peripheral blood mononuclear cells, obtained before pregnancy. The clonotype originates from a female donor with multiple sclerosis, enrolled in a pregnancy study. V is TRBV28 and J is TRBJ1-1; D is uncertain. This CDR3 reads CASSSGRRIEAFF. CDR3 DNA sequence: TGTGCCAGCAGTTCAGGACGGAGGATTGAAGCTTTCTTT.